This T cell receptor beta chain was profiled in a study of monozygotic twins with inflammatory bowel disease. Study-wide results and limits: IBD patients showed reduced TCRbeta diversity (inverse Simpson) versus healthy co-twins.

The CDR3 has 16 amino acids. The germline V gene has CDR1 SGHRS and CDR2 YFSETQ. Comments on this clonotype: The antigen remains undetermined.

UMIs incorporating a 6-nucleotide sample barcode were appended by means of template switching. Reprocessing the 5' RACE reads, TCRdb reports a single entry for every CDR3 protein and omits DNA. The sample shows about 380,000 distinct CDR3 sequences, and just over 2.5% sits with its ten largest clones. Isolation of total RNA was performed on whole blood, with no prior T cell sorting. Sequenced input: blood. This chain connects TRBV5-1 to TRBJ1-1. This receptor was taken from a human donor with ulcerative colitis or Crohn's disease, or a healthy co-twin of an affected twin (not recorded which). CDR3 protein: CASSGNAKGMNTEAFF.